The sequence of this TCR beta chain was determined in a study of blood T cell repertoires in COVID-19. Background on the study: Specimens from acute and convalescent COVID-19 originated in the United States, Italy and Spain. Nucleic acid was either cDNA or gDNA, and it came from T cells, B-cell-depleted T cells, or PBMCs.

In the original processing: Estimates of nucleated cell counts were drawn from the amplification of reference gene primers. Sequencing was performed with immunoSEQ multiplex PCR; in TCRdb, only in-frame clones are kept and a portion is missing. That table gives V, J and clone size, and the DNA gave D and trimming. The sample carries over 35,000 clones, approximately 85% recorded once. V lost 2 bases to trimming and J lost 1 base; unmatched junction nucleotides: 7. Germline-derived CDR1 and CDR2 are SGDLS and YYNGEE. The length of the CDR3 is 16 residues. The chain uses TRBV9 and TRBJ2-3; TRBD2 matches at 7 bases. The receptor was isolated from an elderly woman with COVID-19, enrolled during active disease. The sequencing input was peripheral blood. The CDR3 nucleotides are TGTGCCAGCAGCGTTTCGGCGGGAGTCGGCACAGATACGCAGTATTTT. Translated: CASSVSAGVGTDTQYF. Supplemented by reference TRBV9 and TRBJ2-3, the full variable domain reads DSGVTQTPKHLITATGQRVTLRCSPRSGDLSVYWYQQSLDQGLQFLIQYYNGEERAKGNILERFSAQQFPDLHSELNLSSLELGDSALYFCASSVSAGVGTDTQYFGPGTRLTVL.